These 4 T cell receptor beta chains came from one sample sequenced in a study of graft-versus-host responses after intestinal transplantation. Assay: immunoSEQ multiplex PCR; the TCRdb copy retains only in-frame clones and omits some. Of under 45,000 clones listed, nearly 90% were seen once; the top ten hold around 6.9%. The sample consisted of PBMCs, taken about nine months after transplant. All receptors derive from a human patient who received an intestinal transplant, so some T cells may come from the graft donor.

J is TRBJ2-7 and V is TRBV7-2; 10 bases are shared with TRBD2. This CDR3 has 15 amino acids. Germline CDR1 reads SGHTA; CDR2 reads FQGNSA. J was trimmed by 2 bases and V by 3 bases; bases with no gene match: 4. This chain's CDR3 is CASSFVAGGTYEQYF. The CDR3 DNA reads TGTGCCAGCAGCTTTGTAGCGGGGGGTACCTACGAGCAGTACTTC.

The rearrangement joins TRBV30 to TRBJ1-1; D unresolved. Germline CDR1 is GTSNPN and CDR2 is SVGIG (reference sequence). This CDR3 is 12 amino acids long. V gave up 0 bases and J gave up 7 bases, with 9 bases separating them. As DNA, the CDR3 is TGTGCCTGGAGTGTACGTTCAGTTGAAGCTTTCTTT. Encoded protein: CAWSVRSVEAFF.

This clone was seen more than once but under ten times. The CDR3 DNA is TGCACCAGCAGCCTACTCGACAGGGATGGCTACACCTTC. Its translation: CTSSLLDRDGYTF. The rearrangement uses TRBV1 and TRBJ1-2; the table gives TRBD1 as D, unverified against the DNA. TRBV1 is annotated as a pseudogene. The length of the CDR3 is 13 residues.

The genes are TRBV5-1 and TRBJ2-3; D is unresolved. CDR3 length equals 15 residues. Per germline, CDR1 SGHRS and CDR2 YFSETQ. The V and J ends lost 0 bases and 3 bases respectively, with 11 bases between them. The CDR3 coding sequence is TGCGCCAGCAGCTTGGCCTTCGCAGATACAGATACGCAGTATTTT. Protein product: CASSLAFADTDTQYF.